Each of the 28 T cell receptor beta chains below was sequenced from the same sample in a study of blood T cell repertoires in COVID-19. Some clones are missing from TCRdb's copy, which holds only in-frame ones; the method was immunoSEQ multiplex PCR. The repertoire holds under 150,000 clones, with approximately 83% as singletons. The source material was peripheral blood. The receptors derive from a woman aged 55-69 years with COVID-19, enrolled during active disease.

Only one count was recorded for this clone. V gene TRBV6-2 or TRBV6-3 combines with J gene TRBJ1-6, with TRBD1 matching over 9 bases. This CDR3 is built from 19 residues. After removal of 5 bases from V and 0 bases from J, the junction contained 11 bases not matched to a gene. The germline V gene has CDR1 MNHEY and CDR2 SVGEGT. The CDR3 DNA reads TGTGCCAGCAGTCACCCGGGACAGGGATACAGCTCCTATAATTCACCCCTCCACTTT. It translates to CASSHPGQGYSSYNSPLHF.

This clone was recorded a few times. V and J are TRBV2 and TRBJ2-7, with D unresolved. The CDR3 is made up of 14 amino acids. V gave up 6 bases and J gave up 0 bases, with 12 bases separating them. Germline V gene lookup returns CDR1 SNHLY and CDR2 FYNNEI. The CDR3 loop is CASRAFPSSYEQYF. CDR3 DNA: TGTGCCAGCAGGGCATTCCCAAGCTCCTACGAGCAGTACTTC. The variable domain in full, completed from reference TRBV2 and TRBJ2-7, reads EPEVTQTPSHQVTQMGQEVILRCVPISNHLYFYWYRQILGQKVEFLVSFYNNEISEKSEIFDDQFSVERPDGSNFTLKIRSTKLEDSAMYFCASRAFPSSYEQYFGPGTRLTVT.

V and J are TRBV6-2 or TRBV6-3 and TRBJ2-7; TRBD2 is a possible D gene (5 bases). Trimming left V 6 bases short and J 2 bases short, with 8 bases between. Germline V lookup: CDR1 MNHEY, CDR2 SVGEGT. This CDR3 is 12 amino acids long. The CDR3 sequence: CASSGLTYEQYF. DNA for the CDR3: TGTGCCAGCAGCGGACTGACCTACGAGCAGTACTTC.

This sequence joins TRBV25-1 and TRBJ2-1; weak D call: TRBD1 (6 bases). This CDR3 is built from 14 residues. CDR1 is MGHDK and CDR2 is SYGVNS in the germline V gene. V dropped 4 bases and J dropped 5 bases, with 12 bases sitting between them. CDR3 in DNA: TGTGCCAGCAGTGGAACCACAGGGAACAATGAGCAGTTCTTC. This translates into CASSGTTGNNEQFF.

The V gene is TRBV19, the J gene TRBJ1-6; perhaps TRBD1 as D (6 bases). This CDR3 spans 15 amino acids. V was clipped by 3 bases and J by 9 bases, with 15 bases between them. Germline V CDR1 and CDR2: LNHDA, SQIVND (reference sequence). CDR3 protein: CASSMFSGDVSPLHF. CDR3 DNA sequence: TGTGCCAGTAGTATGTTTTCAGGGGACGTTTCACCCCTCCACTTT.

The rearrangement uses TRBV27 and TRBJ2-7; D not resolved. V lost 3 bases to trimming and J lost 0 bases, with 9 bases between them. Germline V gives CDR1 MNHEY, CDR2 SMNVEV (reference sequence). The CDR3 loop spans 14 amino acids. In nucleotides, the CDR3 is TGTGCCAGCAGTTTCGCAGGAACCTCCTACGAGCAGTACTTC. Encoded protein: CASSFAGTSYEQYF.

This clone was picked up a small number of times. V and J are TRBV9 and TRBJ2-3; 7 nucleotides agree with TRBD2. CDR1 and CDR2 (germline): SGDLS, YYNGEE. There are 17 residues in the CDR3. V shed 0 bases and J 1 base; nucleotides not matched to a gene: 8. CDR3 nucleotides: TGTGCCAGCAGCGTAGTAGGCCCCAGCGGGGGCACAGATACGCAGTATTTT. This encodes CASSVVGPSGGTDTQYF. The full variable domain, with the rest looked up from reference TRBV9 and TRBJ2-3, is DSGVTQTPKHLITATGQRVTLRCSPRSGDLSVYWYQQSLDQGLQFLIQYYNGEERAKGNILERFSAQQFPDLHSELNLSSLELGDSALYFCASSVVGPSGGTDTQYFGPGTRLTVL.

The CDR3 loop is CASGRTGPYEQYF. Written as DNA, the CDR3 is TGTGCCAGCGGGCGGACAGGACCCTACGAGCAGTACTTC. The V call is TRBV27, the J call TRBJ2-7, with TRBD1 matching over 7 bases. The germline CDR1 and CDR2 sequences are MNHEY and SMNVEV (reference sequence). The CDR3 totals 13 residues. Trimming cost V 8 bases and J 2 bases; bases outside gene matches: 6.

The V and J genes are TRBV7-2 and TRBJ1-1; D might be TRBD1 (5 bases). Looked up from germline, CDR1 is SGHTA and CDR2 is FQGNSA. The CDR3 has 14 amino acids. V lost 3 bases and J 6 bases, leaving 14 bases between the germline ends. CDR3 in amino acids: CASSFGAVSPEAFF. The CDR3 region has the DNA TGTGCCAGCAGCTTTGGGGCAGTTTCCCCTGAAGCTTTCTTT.

The V gene is TRBV7-8, the J gene TRBJ1-5, with a tentative D call TRBD1 (6 bases). The V gene lost 1 base and the J gene lost 1 base, with 8 bases spanning the gap. Germline V gene sequence: CDR1 SGHVS, CDR2 FQNEAQ. This CDR3 spans 15 amino acids. CDR3 in amino acids: CASSLVQGSNQPQHF. DNA for the CDR3: TGTGCCAGCAGCTTAGTGCAGGGGAGCAATCAGCCCCAGCATTTT. The entire variable domain, with the rest obtained from reference TRBV7-8 and TRBJ1-5, is as follows: GAGVSQSPRYKVAKRGQDVALRCDPISGHVSLFWYQQALGQGPEFLTYFQNEAQLDKSGLPSDRFFAERPEGSVSTLKIQRTQQEDSAVYLCASSLVQGSNQPQHFGDGTRLSIL.

The V call is TRBV29-1, the J call TRBJ1-2; 9 positions match TRBD1. The CDR3 is 14 amino acids. V shed 1 base and J 2 bases; nucleotides not matched to a gene: 2. The germline V gene encodes CDR1 SQVTM and CDR2 ANQGSEA. The CDR3 region has the DNA TGCAGCGTTGAAGGGGGGACAGGGAACTATGGCTACACCTTC. Residues: CSVEGGTGNYGYTF.

A note on this clone: Germline and junction disagree at one end, which may indicate a read error. This chain uses TRBV11-1 with TRBJ2-7; 10 bases agree with TRBD1. CDR1 is SGHAT and CDR2 is FQDESV in the germline V gene (reference sequence). CDR3 length: 15 residues. CDR3 nucleotides: TGTGCCAGCAGCCTAGCCGGGACAGGGGTTTACGAGCAGTACTTC. Protein product: CASSLAGTGVYEQYF. Looking up the rest from reference TRBV11-1 and TRBJ2-7 gives the full variable domain: EAEVAQSPRYKITEKSQAVAFWCDPISGHATLYWYRQILGQGPELLVQFQDESVVDDSQLPKDRFSAERLKGVDSTLKIQPAELGDSAMYLCASSLAGTGVYEQYFGPGTRLTVT.

This clone appeared a few times. This chain joins TRBV5-4 and TRBJ1-3; tentatively, D is TRBD1 (5 bases). The V end was cut by 3 bases, the J end by 0 bases, with 10 bases between. CDR3 length equals 15 residues. The germline V gene has CDR1 SGHNT and CDR2 YYREEE (reference sequence). CDR3 loop: CASSWGLGSGNTIYF. For the CDR3, the DNA is TGTGCCAGCAGCTGGGGACTGGGCTCTGGAAACACCATATATTTT.

The genes are TRBV2 and TRBJ2-7; the D is unclear. Trimming stripped 0 bases from V and 3 bases from J, with 6 bases between. CDR3 length: 13 amino acids. Germline values: CDR1 SNHLY, CDR2 FYNNEI. The CDR3 coding sequence is TGTGCCAGCAGTGAAGCGCGGTTCTACGAGCAGTACTTC. This translates into CASSEARFYEQYF.

V usage is TRBV19 and J usage is TRBJ1-2; D call uncertain. This CDR3 has 12 amino acids. Trimming cost V 2 bases and J 8 bases, with 9 bases left between them. Per the germline V gene, CDR1 is LNHDA and CDR2 is SQIVND (reference sequence). Here the CDR3 reads CASSINYRGYTF. The DNA for the CDR3 is TGTGCCAGTAGTATAAACTACCGAGGCTACACCTTC.

This chain joins TRBV18 and TRBJ2-5; 7 bases fit TRBD2. Germline CDR1 and CDR2: KGHSH and LQKENI. Unmatched junction bases numbered 8, after V lost 2 bases and J lost 2 bases. The CDR3 covers 16 residues. CDR3 DNA: TGTGCCAGCTCACCATCACTTAGCGGGCTGCAAGAGACCCAGTACTTC. Encoded protein: CASSPSLSGLQETQYF.

The gene calls are TRBV4-2 and TRBJ1-4; no reliable D call. The germline CDR1 and CDR2 sequences are LGHNA and YNFKEQ. The germline V and J ends were trimmed by 0 bases and 7 bases, with 6 bases remaining between them. This CDR3 region has 13 residues. CDR3 in amino acids: CASSQEGSEKLFF. The CDR3 nucleotides read TGTGCCAGCAGCCAAGAGGGCAGTGAAAAACTGTTTTTT.

The J gene is TRBJ2-1, the V gene TRBV6-5; 9 bases are shared with TRBD2. Per germline, CDR1 MNHEY and CDR2 SVGAGI. This CDR3 is 15 amino acids long. The V segment lost 2 bases and the J segment 7 bases; nucleotides outside the gene matches: 6. Here the CDR3 reads CASSYAGGRGNEQFF. The CDR3 DNA reads as TGTGCCAGCAGTTACGCGGGGGGGCGTGGTAATGAGCAGTTCTTC.

The chain is built from TRBV7-3 and TRBJ2-7, with 11 bases that match TRBD2. Unmatched junction bases numbered 5, after V lost 4 bases and J lost 3 bases. The germline V gene encodes CDR1 SGHTA and CDR2 FQGTGA. The CDR3 covers 15 residues. This CDR3 reads CASSYTSGGVYEQYF. DNA for the CDR3: TGTGCCAGCAGCTATACTAGCGGGGGAGTCTACGAGCAGTACTTC.

CDR3 protein: CASSLQGQGETQYF. The CDR3 DNA follows: TGTGCCAGCAGCTTACAAGGACAGGGAGAGACCCAGTACTTC. The chain joins TRBV11-2 to TRBJ2-5, with 8 bases identical to TRBD1. From germline, CDR1 is SGHAT and CDR2 FQNNGV. The CDR3 spans 14 residues. V lost 2 bases, J lost 4 bases, and 3 bases stayed unmatched.

The chain links TRBV2 to TRBJ2-7; 7 bases fit TRBD2. Per germline, CDR1 SNHLY and CDR2 FYNNEI. The CDR3 length is 15 residues. With 9 bases clipped from V and 0 bases from J, the junction kept 11 bases outside the gene matches. The CDR3 DNA reads TGTGCCAGATCGCAGCGGCGGGGGAGCTCCTACGAGCAGTACTTC. This gives the protein CARSQRRGSSYEQYF.

This clone showed up just a few times. V gene TRBV7-9 combines with J gene TRBJ1-5; D is unresolved. CDR3 size: 14 residues. In germline, CDR1 is SEHNR, CDR2 FQNEAQ (reference sequence). V was shortened by 2 bases and J by 0 bases, with 5 bases between the two germline ends. The CDR3 is CASSLLSSNQPQHF. In DNA form, the CDR3 reads TGTGCCAGCAGCTTACTATCTAGCAATCAGCCCCAGCATTTT.

This clone was seen more than once but under ten times. V usage is TRBV10-3 and J usage is TRBJ1-1; no clear D. In germline, CDR1 is ENHRY, CDR2 SYGVKD. The CDR3 runs to 12 residues. V was trimmed by 9 bases and J by 0 bases, leaving 8 bases between them. CDR3 nucleotides: TGTGCCATGGCCACCTTGAACACTGAAGCTTTCTTT. It is translated as CAMATLNTEAFF.

This clone occurred once. The DNA of the CDR3 is TGTGCCAGTAGTACCTACAGGGACACTGAAGCTTTCTTT. Translated: CASSTYRDTEAFF. The rearrangement links TRBV19 to TRBJ1-1; possibly TRBD1 for D (6 bases). Germline V CDR1 and CDR2: LNHDA, SQIVND (reference sequence). Trimming stripped 4 bases from V and 3 bases from J, with 9 bases between. This CDR3 spans 13 amino acids.

The chain uses TRBV11-2 and TRBJ2-1; D ambiguous. Trimming stripped 2 bases from V and 0 bases from J, with 11 bases between. CDR1 SGHAT and CDR2 FQNNGV come from the germline V gene. The CDR3 covers 16 residues. CDR3 in DNA: TGTGCCAGCAGCTTACTAGTTTCTAGCTCCTACAATGAGCAGTTCTTC. Translated, it gives CASSLLVSSSYNEQFF.

V is TRBV14 and J is TRBJ2-5, with D possibly matching TRBD1 (5 bases). Germline CDR1 reads SGHDN; CDR2 reads FVKESK. The length of the CDR3 is 15 residues. Trimming removed 3 bases at V and 3 bases at J, with 14 bases between. The CDR3, as DNA: TGTGCCAGCAGCCACTACCTCGAAGGGGAAGAGACCCAGTACTTC. It yields the protein CASSHYLEGEETQYF.

This clone has just one count. In DNA form, the CDR3 reads TGCGCCAGCAGTAATGACAGGCCTGGGGCCAACGTCCTGACTTTC. Translated: CASSNDRPGANVLTF. The chain has TRBV10-1 and TRBJ2-6; TRBD1 is a possible D gene (6 bases). V was clipped by 5 bases and J by 2 bases, with 10 bases between them. CDR3 length: 15 amino acids. Germline V gene sequence: CDR1 WNHNN, CDR2 SYGVQD (reference sequence).

This chain connects TRBV10-3 to TRBJ2-7, with D possibly TRBD2 on 6 matching bases. This CDR3 is 12 amino acids long. Trimming took 3 bases from V and 6 from J, leaving 9 bases between them. Germline-derived CDR1 and CDR2 are ENHRY and SYGVKD. This chain's CDR3 is CAISEDGGEQYF. CDR3 bases: TGTGCCATCAGTGAAGACGGGGGCGAGCAGTACTTC.